This T cell receptor beta chain was recorded in a study of shared clonotypes between healthy human individuals. As concerns this clone: As yet, its antigen is unknown.

The J segment lost 3 bases and the V segment lost 5 bases, leaving 7 bases of the junction unmatched. This CDR3 is built from 15 residues. Looked up from germline, CDR1 is SGHTA and CDR2 is FQGTGA. Study outcomes and limitations: Estimated clonotype richness was generally higher in naive than memory subsets. At large depth, rarefaction still showed sorted-subset sequencing to be incomplete. Some clonotypes were shared by all four sorted-subset donors, while others were not shared. The non-shared ones had lower generation probabilities than the shared ones.

TCRdb's copy holds only in-frame clones and misses some; the assay was immunoSEQ multiplex PCR. The repertoire holds some 2,500,000 clones, with 92% as singletons. V usage is TRBV7-3 and J usage is TRBJ2-3, with 8 nucleotides matching TRBD2. This TCR came from a man aged 18 to 30 in good health. Some clones in this sample may be carry-over from other donors' samples. Input material: naive CD4+ T cells from PBMCs. The subset is: CD45RA+ positively selected. The CDR3 bases are TGTGCCAGCAGCCCCAAGGTAGCGGGGACAGATACGCAGTATTTT. Encoded protein: CASSPKVAGTDTQYF.